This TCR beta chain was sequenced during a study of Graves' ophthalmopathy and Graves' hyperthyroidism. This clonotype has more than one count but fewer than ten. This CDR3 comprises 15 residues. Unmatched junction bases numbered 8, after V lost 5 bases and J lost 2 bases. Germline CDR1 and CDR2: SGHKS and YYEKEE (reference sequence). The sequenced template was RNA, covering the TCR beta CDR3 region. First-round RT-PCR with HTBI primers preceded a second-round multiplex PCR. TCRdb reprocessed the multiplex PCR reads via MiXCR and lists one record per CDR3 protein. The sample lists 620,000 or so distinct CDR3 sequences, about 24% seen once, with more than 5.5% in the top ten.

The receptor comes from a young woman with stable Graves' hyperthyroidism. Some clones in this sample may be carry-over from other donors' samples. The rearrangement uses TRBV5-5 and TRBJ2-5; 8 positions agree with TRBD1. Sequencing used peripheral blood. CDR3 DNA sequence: TGTGCCAGCAGGGTGGCAGGGGGCGATCAAGAGACCCAGTACTTC. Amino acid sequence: CASRVAGGDQETQYF. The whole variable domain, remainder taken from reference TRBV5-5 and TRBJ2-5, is DAGVTQSPTHLIKTRGQQVTLRCSPISGHKSVSWYQQVLGQGPQFIFQYYEKEERGRGNFPDRFSARQFPNYSSELNVNALLLGDSALYLCASRVAGGDQETQYFGPGTRLLVL.